This entry lists 16 T cell receptor beta chains sequenced from one sample in a study of regulatory T cells in long-lasting Graves disease. With iRepertoire HTBI primers and Arm-PCR of CDR3 regions, TCR beta libraries were built. TCRdb processed the multiplex PCR reads anew with MiXCR; each CDR3 protein has one entry. The sample carries a few hundred thousand distinct CDR3 sequences, 20% to 25% recorded once. Time point meaning: persistent/refractory GD, antithyroid drugs over 5 years with positive TRAb. PBMC RNA was the source of the TCR library. The starting material was peripheral blood mononuclear cells (PBMCs), obtained when the disease was refractory, from a patient treated with antithyroid drugs. These receptors were obtained from a female donor with Graves disease.

The chain recombines TRBV19 with TRBJ1-3; D not certain. V was cut by 2 bases and J by 0 bases, with 14 bases left in between. The CDR3 extends over 17 amino acids. CDR1 and CDR2 from the germline V gene are LNHDA and SQIVND (reference sequence). The CDR3 loop is CASSITIEIFSGNTIYF. The CDR3 nucleotides read TGTGCCAGTAGTATAACGATTGAGATATTCTCTGGAAACACCATATATTTT. Filled out from reference TRBV19 and TRBJ1-3, the complete variable domain reads DGGITQSPKYLFRKEGQNVTLSCEQNLNHDAMYWYRQDPGQGLRLIYYSQIVNDFQKGDIAEGYSVSREKKESFPLTVTSAQKNPTAFYLCASSITIEIFSGNTIYFGEGSWLTVV.

This clonotype has a count of ten or more. This sequence joins TRBV7-2 and TRBJ2-2, with D hard to call. The CDR3 extends over 15 amino acids. Germline V CDR1 and CDR2: SGHTA, FQGNSA. V dropped 1 base and J dropped 4 bases, with 10 bases sitting between them. The CDR3 nucleotides are TGTGCCAGCAGCTTAGGGGTCACTTTCACCGGGGAGCTGTTTTTT. Protein product: CASSLGVTFTGELFF.

This clonotype occurred many times. This chain links TRBV28 with TRBJ1-2; D perhaps matches TRBD1 (5 bases). The CDR3 has 15 residues. Between the trimmed V and J ends, which lost 4 bases and 1 base, there was a span of 13 bases. The germline CDR1 and CDR2 sequences are MDHEN and SYDVKM. The CDR3 sequence is CASSSLGTVNYGYTF. CDR3 in DNA: TGTGCCAGCAGTTCGCTGGGGACGGTTAACTATGGCTACACCTTC.

This clonotype was counted at least ten times. This chain uses TRBV6-1 with TRBJ2-7, with TRBD1 matching 7 bases. The J segment lost 4 bases and the V segment lost 10 bases, leaving 7 bases of the junction unmatched. The CDR3 contains 12 residues. Germline-derived CDR1 and CDR2 are MNHNS and SASEGT. The CDR3 reads CATRDRKYEQYF. The CDR3 DNA reads TGTGCCACCCGGGACAGAAAATACGAGCAGTACTTC.

As regards this clonotype: One base away lies a much larger clone, so this may be a sequencing read error. This chain connects TRBV7-2 to TRBJ2-7; 11 bases agree with TRBD2. The CDR3 extends over 16 amino acids. Germline V lookup: CDR1 SGHTA, CDR2 FQGNSA. V shed 5 bases, J shed 2 bases, and the junction held 8 bases outside the gene matches. The CDR3 nucleotides read TGTGCCAGCAGCACCCGACTAGCGGGGAACACCTACGAGCAGTACTTC. As protein: CASSTRLAGNTYEQYF.

The chain employs TRBV24-1 and TRBJ2-2; D not resolved. Germline V lookup: CDR1 KGHDR, CDR2 SFDVKD. Trimming cost V 4 bases and J 4 bases, with 12 bases left between them. CDR3 length: 15 residues. CDR3 region: CATSDAKGPTGELFF. The CDR3 nucleotides are TGTGCCACCAGTGACGCTAAAGGACCCACCGGGGAGCTGTTTTTT.

The table lists this clonotype with many counts. The chain combines TRBV20-1 with TRBJ1-2, with TRBD1 as a possible D gene (6 bases). In germline, CDR1 is DFQATT, CDR2 SNEGSKA (reference sequence). The CDR3 contains 12 residues. The V end lost 7 bases, the J end lost 4 bases, and 13 bases lay between the germline ends. The CDR3 bases are TGCAGTGTATCGGGGACAAGCTATGGCTACACCTTC. Its translation is CSVSGTSYGYTF.

This clonotype came up a few times. This chain connects TRBV9 to TRBJ1-2; 7 bases fit TRBD1. The CDR3 spans 15 residues. The germline CDR1 and CDR2 sequences are SGDLS and YYNGEE. V lost 4 bases to trimming and J lost 2 bases; unmatched junction nucleotides: 8. The CDR3 reads CASSPGTDLNYGYTF. The CDR3 DNA reads as TGTGCCAGCAGCCCCGGGACAGATCTCAACTATGGCTACACCTTC.

A word on this clonotype: A much bigger clone sits one base away, suggesting this may be a read error. The conserved phenylalanine or tryptophan is not found at the CDR3 terminus, so this likely reflects a read error. The CDR3 nucleotides read TGTGCCATCAGTGACGGGGCAGGGGAAGAGACCCAGTACTCC. It codes for CAISDGAGEETQYS. The gene calls are TRBV10-3 and TRBJ2-5; TRBD1 is a possible D gene (6 bases). This CDR3 contains 14 residues. From germline, CDR1 is ENHRY and CDR2 SYGVKD. V lost 3 bases to trimming and J lost 3 bases, with 11 bases between them.

Many counts were recorded for this clonotype. The chain recombines TRBV6-5 with TRBJ1-1; D call uncertain. Deletions cut 0 bases from V and 1 base from J, with 6 bases between. This CDR3 spans 14 amino acids. In germline, CDR1 is MNHEY, CDR2 SVGAGI. CDR3 in DNA: TGTGCCAGCAGTTACTCAGCCGGGAACACTGAAGCTTTCTTT. Protein product: CASSYSAGNTEAFF.

About this clonotype itself: One junction end disagrees with the germline gene, perhaps due to a read error. V is TRBV7-8 and J is TRBJ2-2; D could derive from TRBD1 or TRBD2 (5 bases each). The CDR3 runs 14 residues. CDR1 and CDR2 from the germline V gene are SGHVS and FQNEAQ. CDR3 sequence reads: CASSGTANTGELLF. CDR3 nucleotide sequence: TGTGCCAGCAGCGGGACGGCTAACACCGGGGAGCTGCTTTTT. Combining the CDR3 with reference TRBV7-8 and TRBJ2-2 gives the whole variable domain GAGVSQSPRYKVAKRGQDVALRCDPISGHVSLFWYQQALGQGPEFLTYFQNEAQLDKSGLPSDRFFAERPEGSVSTLKIQRTQQEDSAVYLCASSGTANTGELLFGEGSRLTVL.

This clonotype has ten or more counts. The chain recombines TRBV12-3 or TRBV12-4 with TRBJ2-5; no firm D call. V gave up 7 bases and J gave up 3 bases, with 18 bases separating them. This CDR3 is built from 15 residues. CDR3: CASTHDGLSKETQYF. CDR3 sequence (DNA): TGTGCCAGCACCCACGACGGCCTATCAAAAGAGACCCAGTACTTC.

The rearrangement uses TRBV20-1 and TRBJ2-2; tentatively, D is TRBD1 or TRBD2 (6 bases each). Germline V gives CDR1 DFQATT, CDR2 SNEGSKA (reference sequence). The CDR3 consists of 14 residues. Trimming shortened V by 4 bases and J by 6 bases, and 15 bases separated the two germline ends. The CDR3 DNA is TGCAGTGCTACGGGGGCGAATTTACCCGGGGAGCTGTTTTTT. It codes for CSATGANLPGELFF.

This clonotype was seen at least ten times. The chain has TRBV7-2 and TRBJ1-3; the D is unclear. Germline assignment: CDR1 SGHTA and CDR2 FQGNSA. V was clipped by 4 bases and J by 4 bases, with 11 bases between them. This CDR3 comprises 14 residues. The CDR3 protein is CASSSQPGGNTIYF. CDR3 nucleotides: TGTGCCAGCAGCTCCCAACCGGGGGGAAACACCATATATTTT. The full variable domain, rest sourced from reference TRBV7-2 and TRBJ1-3, is GAGVSQSPSNKVTEKGKDVELRCDPISGHTALYWYRQSLGQGLEFLIYFQGNSAPDKSGLPSDRFSAERTGGSVSTLTIQRTQQEDSAVYLCASSSQPGGNTIYFGEGSWLTVV.

This clonotype was detected only a few times. The chain couples TRBV5-4 to TRBJ2-5; D is uncertain. The CDR3 extends over 14 amino acids. Between the trimmed V and J ends, which lost 2 bases and 5 bases, there was a span of 13 bases. Germline V gives CDR1 SGHNT, CDR2 YYREEE (reference sequence). The CDR3 DNA is TGTGCCAGCAGCTTCGCCCGAAACGGGGAGACCCAGTACTTC. This gives the protein CASSFARNGETQYF.

The chain has TRBV12-3 or TRBV12-4 and TRBJ1-3, with D possibly TRBD1 on 6 matching bases. This CDR3 region has 13 residues. V was pared by 6 bases and J by 2 bases, with 8 bases between. The CDR3 DNA reads as TGTGCCAGCAGCCGACAGGCTGGAAACACCATATATTTT. Translated: CASSRQAGNTIYF.